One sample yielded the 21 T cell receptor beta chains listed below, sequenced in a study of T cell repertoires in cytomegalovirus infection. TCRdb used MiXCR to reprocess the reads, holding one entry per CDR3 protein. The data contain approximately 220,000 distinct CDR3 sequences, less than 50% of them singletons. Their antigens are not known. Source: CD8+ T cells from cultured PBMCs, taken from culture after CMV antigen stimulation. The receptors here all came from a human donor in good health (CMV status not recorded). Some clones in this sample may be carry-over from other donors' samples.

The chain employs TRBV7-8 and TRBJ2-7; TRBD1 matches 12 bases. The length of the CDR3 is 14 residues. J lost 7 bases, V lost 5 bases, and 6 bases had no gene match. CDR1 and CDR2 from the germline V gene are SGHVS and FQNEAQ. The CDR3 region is CASSGGQGAGEQYF. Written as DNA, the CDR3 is TGTGCCAGCAGCGGGGGACAGGGGGCAGGGGAGCAGTACTTC.

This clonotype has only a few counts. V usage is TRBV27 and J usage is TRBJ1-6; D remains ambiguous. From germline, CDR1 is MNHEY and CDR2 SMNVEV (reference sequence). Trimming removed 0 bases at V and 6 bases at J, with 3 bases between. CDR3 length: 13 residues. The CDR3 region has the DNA TGTGCCAGCAGTTTATCGGTTAATTCACCCCTCCACTTT. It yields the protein CASSLSVNSPLHF.

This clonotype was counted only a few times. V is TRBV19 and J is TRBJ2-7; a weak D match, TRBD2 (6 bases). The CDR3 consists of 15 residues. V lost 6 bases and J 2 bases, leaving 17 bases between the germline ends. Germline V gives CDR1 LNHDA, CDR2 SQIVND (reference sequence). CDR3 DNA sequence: TGTGCCAGTAGCAACCGGGACTTAATTCCCTACGAGCAGTACTTC. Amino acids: CASSNRDLIPYEQYF.

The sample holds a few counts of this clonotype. The CDR3 region is CASSSWTGGMNTEAFF. Written as DNA, the CDR3 is TGTGCCAGCAGCTCGTGGACAGGGGGAATGAACACTGAAGCTTTCTTT. The genes are TRBV7-3 and TRBJ1-1, with 10 bases fitting TRBD1. The CDR3 covers 16 residues. Germline assignment: CDR1 SGHTA and CDR2 FQGTGA. V was pared by 4 bases and J by 0 bases, with 5 bases of the junction left unmatched.

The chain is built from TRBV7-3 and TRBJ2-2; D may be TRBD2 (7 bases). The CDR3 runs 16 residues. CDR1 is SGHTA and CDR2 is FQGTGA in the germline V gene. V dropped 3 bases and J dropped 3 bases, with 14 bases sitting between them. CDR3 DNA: TGTGCCAGCAGCTTGGCTCTGGGGGGGCACACCGGGGAGCTGTTTTTT. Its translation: CASSLALGGHTGELFF.

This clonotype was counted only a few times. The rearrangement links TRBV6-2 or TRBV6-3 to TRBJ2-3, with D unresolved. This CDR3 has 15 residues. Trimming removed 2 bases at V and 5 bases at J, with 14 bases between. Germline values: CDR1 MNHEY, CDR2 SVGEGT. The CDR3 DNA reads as TGTGCCAGCAGTTACCGGGCGCGGATCAGAGATACGCAGTATTTT. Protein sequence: CASSYRARIRDTQYF.

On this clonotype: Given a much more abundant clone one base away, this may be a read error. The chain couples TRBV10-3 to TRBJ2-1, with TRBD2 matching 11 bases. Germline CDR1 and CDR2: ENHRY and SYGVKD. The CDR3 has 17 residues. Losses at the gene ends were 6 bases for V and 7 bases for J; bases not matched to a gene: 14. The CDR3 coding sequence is TGTGCCATCAGGGCCGCTAGCGGGGGGCCCAGGAGAAATGAGCAGTTCTTC. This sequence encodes CAIRAASGGPRRNEQFF.

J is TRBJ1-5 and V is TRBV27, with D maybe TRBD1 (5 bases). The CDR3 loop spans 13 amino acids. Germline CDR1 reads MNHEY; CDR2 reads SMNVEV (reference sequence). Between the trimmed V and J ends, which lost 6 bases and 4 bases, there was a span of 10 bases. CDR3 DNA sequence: TGTGCCAGCAGACAGTCAGGGAATCAGCCCCAGCATTTT. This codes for CASRQSGNQPQHF.

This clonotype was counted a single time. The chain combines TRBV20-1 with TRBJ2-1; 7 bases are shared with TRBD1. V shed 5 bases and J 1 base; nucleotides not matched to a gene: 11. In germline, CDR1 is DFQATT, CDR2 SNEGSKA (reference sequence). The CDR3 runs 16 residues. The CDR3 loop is CSAGTGVRGSYNEQFF. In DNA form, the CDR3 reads TGCAGTGCTGGCACAGGGGTAAGAGGTTCCTACAATGAGCAGTTCTTC.

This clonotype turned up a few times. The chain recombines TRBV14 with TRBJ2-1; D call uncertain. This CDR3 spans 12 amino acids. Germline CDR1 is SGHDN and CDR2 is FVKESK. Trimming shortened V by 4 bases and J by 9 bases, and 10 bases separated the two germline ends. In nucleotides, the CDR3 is TGTGCCAGCAGCCCCGGTAACGGTGAGCAGTTCTTC. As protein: CASSPGNGEQFF.

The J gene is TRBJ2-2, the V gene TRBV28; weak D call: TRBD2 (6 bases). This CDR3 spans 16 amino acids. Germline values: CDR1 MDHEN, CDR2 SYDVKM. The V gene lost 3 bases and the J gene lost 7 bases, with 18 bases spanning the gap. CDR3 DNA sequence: TGTGCCAGCAGTTTTCAAGGCGGGATCGCTGTCGGGGAGCTGTTTTTT. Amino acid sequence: CASSFQGGIAVGELFF.

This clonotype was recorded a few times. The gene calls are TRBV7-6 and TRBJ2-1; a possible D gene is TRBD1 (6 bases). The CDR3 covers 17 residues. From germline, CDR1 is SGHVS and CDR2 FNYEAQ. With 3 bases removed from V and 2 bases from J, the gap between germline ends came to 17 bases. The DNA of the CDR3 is TGTGCCAGCAGCTTGACAGGAAGGGTAAGGCCCTACAATGAGCAGTTCTTC. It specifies CASSLTGRVRPYNEQFF.

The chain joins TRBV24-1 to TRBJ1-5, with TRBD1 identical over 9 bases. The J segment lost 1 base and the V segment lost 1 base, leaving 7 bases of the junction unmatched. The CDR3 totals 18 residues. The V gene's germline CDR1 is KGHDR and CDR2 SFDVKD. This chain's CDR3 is CATSDLVPGQGSNQPQHF. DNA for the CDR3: TGTGCCACCAGTGATTTAGTCCCGGGACAGGGAAGCAATCAGCCCCAGCATTTT.

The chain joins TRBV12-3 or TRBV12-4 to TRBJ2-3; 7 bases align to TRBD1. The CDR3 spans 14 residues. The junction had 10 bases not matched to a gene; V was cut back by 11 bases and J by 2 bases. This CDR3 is CAEGAGTTTDTQYF. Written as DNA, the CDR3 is TGTGCCGAGGGGGCCGGGACGACCACAGATACGCAGTATTTT.

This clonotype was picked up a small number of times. CDR3 nucleotides: TGCAGTGCTAGGGGGTCGGCAACCTACGAGCAGTACTTC. This sequence encodes CSARGSATYEQYF. V usage is TRBV20-1 and J usage is TRBJ2-7; D uncertain. The CDR3 has 13 residues. Germline values: CDR1 DFQATT, CDR2 SNEGSKA (reference sequence). Trimming stripped 3 bases from V and 2 bases from J, with 11 bases between.

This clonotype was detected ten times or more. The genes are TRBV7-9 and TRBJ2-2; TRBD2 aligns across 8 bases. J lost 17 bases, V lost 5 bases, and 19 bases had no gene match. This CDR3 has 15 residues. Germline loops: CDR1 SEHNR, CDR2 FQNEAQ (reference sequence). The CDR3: CASSPPGGRPPGLFF. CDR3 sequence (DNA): TGTGCCAGCAGCCCTCCGGGGGGGAGACCACCGGGACTTTTTTTT. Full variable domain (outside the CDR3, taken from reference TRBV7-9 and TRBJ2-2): DTGVSQNPRHKITKRGQNVTFRCDPISEHNRLYWYRQTLGQGPEFLTYFQNEAQLEKSRLLSDRFSAERPKGSFSTLEIQRTEQGDSAMYLCASSPPGGRPPGLFFGEGSRLTVL.

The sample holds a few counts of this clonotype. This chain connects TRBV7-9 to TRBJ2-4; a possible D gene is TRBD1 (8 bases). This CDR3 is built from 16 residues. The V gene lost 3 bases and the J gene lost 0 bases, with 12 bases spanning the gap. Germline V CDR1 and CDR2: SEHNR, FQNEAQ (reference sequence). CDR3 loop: CASSFTGGVAKNIQYF. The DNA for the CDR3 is TGTGCCAGCAGCTTCACAGGGGGGGTAGCCAAAAACATTCAGTACTTC. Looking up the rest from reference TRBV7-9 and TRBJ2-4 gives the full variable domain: DTGVSQNPRHKITKRGQNVTFRCDPISEHNRLYWYRQTLGQGPEFLTYFQNEAQLEKSRLLSDRFSAERPKGSFSTLEIQRTEQGDSAMYLCASSFTGGVAKNIQYFGAGTRLSVL.

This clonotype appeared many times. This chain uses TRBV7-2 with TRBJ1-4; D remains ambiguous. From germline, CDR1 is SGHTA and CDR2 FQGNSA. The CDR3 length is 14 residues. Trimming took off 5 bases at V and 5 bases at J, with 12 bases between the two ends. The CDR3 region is CASSLRTGNEKLFF. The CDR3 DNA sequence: TGTGCCAGCAGCCTCAGGACGGGGAATGAAAAACTGTTTTTT.

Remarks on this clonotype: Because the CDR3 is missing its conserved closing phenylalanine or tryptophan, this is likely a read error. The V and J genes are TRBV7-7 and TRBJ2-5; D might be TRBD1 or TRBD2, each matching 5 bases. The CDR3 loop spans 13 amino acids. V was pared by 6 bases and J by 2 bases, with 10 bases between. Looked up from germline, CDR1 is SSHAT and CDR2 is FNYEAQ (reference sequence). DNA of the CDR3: TGTGCCAGCAGACGGTGGGGGCAAGAGACCCAGTACTTA. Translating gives CASRRWGQETQYL.

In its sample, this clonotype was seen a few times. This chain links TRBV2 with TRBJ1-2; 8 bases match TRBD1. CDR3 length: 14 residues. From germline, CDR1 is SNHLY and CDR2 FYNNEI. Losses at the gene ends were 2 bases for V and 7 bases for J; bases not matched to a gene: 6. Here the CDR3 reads CASSEPGTGLGYTF. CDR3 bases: TGTGCCAGCAGTGAACCTGGGACAGGCCTTGGCTACACCTTC.

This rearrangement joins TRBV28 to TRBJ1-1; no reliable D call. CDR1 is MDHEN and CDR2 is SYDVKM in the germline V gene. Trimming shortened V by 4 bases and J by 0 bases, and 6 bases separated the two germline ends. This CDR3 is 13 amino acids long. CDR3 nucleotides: TGTGCCAGCAGTTCTTTTATGAACACTGAAGCTTTCTTT. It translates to CASSSFMNTEAFF.